This T cell receptor (beta chain) was sequenced for a study of T cell responses to AZD1222 COVID-19 vaccine. Regarding this clone: Its antigen remains unknown.

V was cut by 4 bases and J by 3 bases, with 14 bases left in between. CDR1 is SGHRS, CDR2 YFSETQ, per germline. The CDR3 spans 14 residues. Regarding the study as a whole: Vaccination with two AZD1222 doses was followed by a rise in Spike-specific TCR breadth and depth.

This table comes from immunoSEQ multiplex PCR, and its TCRdb copy is limited to in-frame clones, with some not included. Among approximately 190,000 clones listed, roughly 93% were seen once. The clonotype was recovered from an adult in good health. This specimen consisted of peripheral blood, obtained on day 0 of AZD1222 vaccination. The chain is built from TRBV5-1 and TRBJ2-7, with D perhaps matching TRBD2 (6 bases). The CDR3 reads CASSGSSGSYEQYF. The CDR3 region has the DNA TGCGCCAGCAGCGGATCCTCCGGGAGCTACGAGCAGTACTTC. The full variable domain, with the rest looked up from reference TRBV5-1 and TRBJ2-7, is KAGVTQTPRYLIKTRGQQVTLSCSPISGHRSVSWYQQTPGQGLQFLFEYFSETQRNKGNFPGRFSGRQFSNSRSEMNVSTLELGDSALYLCASSGSSGSYEQYFGPGTRLTVT.